This T cell receptor (beta chain) is drawn from a study of shared clonotypes between healthy human individuals. Study-wide context: CD4 naive and memory got three plates each, CD8 naive two, CD8 memory one. Study-level points and caveats: Inspection by rarefaction showed sorted-subset sequencing to be incomplete despite large depth.

Naive CD8 cells were CD45RO-negative, positively selected for CCR7, excluding terminally differentiated effector memory CD45RA+ cells. Those who donated, Caucasian adults without exception, all lived in Nashville, Tennessee. The J segment lost 3 bases and the V segment lost 0 bases, leaving 19 bases of the junction unmatched. Germline V gene lookup returns CDR1 SGHRS and CDR2 YFSETQ. CDR3 size: 20 residues. A 200 ng quantity of DNA, around 30,000 T cell genomes, went into the sorted-subset replicate PCRs. Using immunoSEQ multiplex PCR, the repertoire was profiled, and TCRdb retains in-frame clones only, with some absent. The profile shows 760,000 or so clones, approximately 96% of them singletons. A remark on this clone: Its antigen is undetermined.

Sequenced: naive CD8+ T cells sorted from blood. The chain is built from TRBV5-1 and TRBJ1-2; TRBD1 aligns across 8 bases. The receptor comes from a man younger than 45 in good health. For the CDR3, the DNA is TGCGCCAGCAGCTTGGAGTATACAGGGGGTATGGGGTTTAGCCACTATGGCTACACCTTC. Translated, it gives CASSLEYTGGMGFSHYGYTF.